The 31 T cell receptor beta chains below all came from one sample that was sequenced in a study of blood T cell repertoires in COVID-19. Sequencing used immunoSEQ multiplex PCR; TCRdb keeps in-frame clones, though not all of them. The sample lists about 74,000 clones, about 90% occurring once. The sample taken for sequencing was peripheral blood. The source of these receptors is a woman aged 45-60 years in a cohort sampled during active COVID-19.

CDR3 nucleotides: TGCGCCAGCAGCTCGTCACCTACCGGGACTAGCGGGAGGAATGAGCAGTTCTTC. This sequence encodes CASSSSPTGTSGRNEQFF. V and J are TRBV5-1 and TRBJ2-1, with 15 bases aligning to TRBD2. Germline V lookup: CDR1 SGHRS, CDR2 YFSETQ. After removal of 3 bases from V and 7 bases from J, the junction contained 11 bases not matched to a gene. CDR3 length: 18 residues.

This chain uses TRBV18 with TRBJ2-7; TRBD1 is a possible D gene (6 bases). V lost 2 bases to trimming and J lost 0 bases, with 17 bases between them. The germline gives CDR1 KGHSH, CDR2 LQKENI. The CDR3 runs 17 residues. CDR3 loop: CASSPIMPTGDSYEQYF. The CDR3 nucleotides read TGTGCCAGCTCACCAATCATGCCGACAGGTGACTCCTACGAGCAGTACTTC.

CDR3 sequence reads: CASSLGQGAQPQHF. The CDR3, as DNA: TGTGCCAGCAGTTTGGGACAGGGAGCTCAGCCCCAGCATTTT. The chain couples TRBV28 to TRBJ1-5; 9 nucleotides align to TRBD1. CDR1 is MDHEN, CDR2 SYDVKM, per germline. The CDR3 spans 14 residues. The junction had 3 bases not matched to a gene; V was cut back by 3 bases and J by 6 bases. Full variable domain (missing parts from reference TRBV28 and TRBJ1-5): DVKVTQSSRYLVKRTGEKVFLECVQDMDHENMFWYRQDPGLGLRLIYFSYDVKMKEKGDIPEGYSVSREKKERFSLILESASTNQTSMYLCASSLGQGAQPQHFGDGTRLSIL.

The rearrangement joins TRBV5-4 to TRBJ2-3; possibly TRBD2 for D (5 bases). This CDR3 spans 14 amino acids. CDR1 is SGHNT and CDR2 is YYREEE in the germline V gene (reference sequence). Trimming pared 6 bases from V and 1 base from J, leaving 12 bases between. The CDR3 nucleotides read TGTGCCAGCAACCGCGGGCTTCGCACAGATACGCAGTATTTT. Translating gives CASNRGLRTDTQYF.

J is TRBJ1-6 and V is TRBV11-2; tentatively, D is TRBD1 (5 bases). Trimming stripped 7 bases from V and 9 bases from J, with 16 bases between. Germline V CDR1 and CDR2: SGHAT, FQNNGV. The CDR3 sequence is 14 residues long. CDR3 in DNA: TGTGCCAGCACCTGGGGGGGGAGAGGTTCACCCCTCCACTTT. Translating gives CASTWGGRGSPLHF.

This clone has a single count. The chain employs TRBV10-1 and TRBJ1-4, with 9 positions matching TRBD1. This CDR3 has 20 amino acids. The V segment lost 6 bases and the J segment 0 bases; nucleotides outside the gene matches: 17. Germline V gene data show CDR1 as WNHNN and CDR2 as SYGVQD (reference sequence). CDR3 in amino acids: CASRGEEDRGILSTNEKLFF. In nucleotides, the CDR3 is TGCGCCAGCAGGGGAGAGGAGGACAGGGGAATTTTATCAACTAATGAAAAACTGTTTTTT.

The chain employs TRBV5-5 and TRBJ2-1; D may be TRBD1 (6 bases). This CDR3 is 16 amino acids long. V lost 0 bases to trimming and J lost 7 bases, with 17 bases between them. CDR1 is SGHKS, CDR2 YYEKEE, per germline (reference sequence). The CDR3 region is CASSLGTGKGKNEQFF. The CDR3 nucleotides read TGTGCCAGCAGCTTGGGAACAGGGAAAGGTAAGAATGAGCAGTTCTTC.

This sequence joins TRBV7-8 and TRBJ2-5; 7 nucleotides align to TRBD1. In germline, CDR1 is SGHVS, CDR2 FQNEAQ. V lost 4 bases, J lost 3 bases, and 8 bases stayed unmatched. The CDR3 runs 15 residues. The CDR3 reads CASSSRDSGKETQYF. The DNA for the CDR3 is TGTGCCAGCAGCTCCAGGGACAGCGGAAAAGAGACCCAGTACTTC.

In nucleotides, the CDR3 is TGTGCCAGCAGCTCCAGGACTAGCGGGACAGACACCGGGGAGCTGTTTTTT. It codes for CASSSRTSGTDTGELFF. This chain connects TRBV7-3 to TRBJ2-2, with TRBD2 matching over 12 bases. The CDR3 is 17 amino acids. The trim removed 4 bases at V and 3 bases at J, leaving 6 bases unmatched. Germline-derived CDR1 and CDR2 are SGHTA and FQGTGA.

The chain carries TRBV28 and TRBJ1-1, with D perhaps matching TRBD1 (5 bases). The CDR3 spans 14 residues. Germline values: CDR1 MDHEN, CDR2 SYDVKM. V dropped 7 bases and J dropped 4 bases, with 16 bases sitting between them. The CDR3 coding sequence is TGTGCCAGCACTCAGTTGCCTCAGGGCACTGAAGCTTTCTTT. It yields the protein CASTQLPQGTEAFF.

In DNA, the CDR3 is TGTGCCATCAGCGGAGGACTAGCGGGGGTGGTGGGAGAGCAGTACTTC. Protein: CAISGGLAGVVGEQYF. The rearrangement uses TRBV10-3 and TRBJ2-7, with 13 nucleotides matching TRBD2. After removal of 6 bases from V and 7 bases from J, the junction contained 12 bases not matched to a gene. The germline gives CDR1 ENHRY, CDR2 SYGVKD. The CDR3 contains 16 residues.

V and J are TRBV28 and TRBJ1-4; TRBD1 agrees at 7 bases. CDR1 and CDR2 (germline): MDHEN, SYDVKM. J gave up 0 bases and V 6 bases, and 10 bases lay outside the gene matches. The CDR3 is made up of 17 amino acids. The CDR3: CASRTEGAGTTNEKLFF. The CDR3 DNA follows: TGTGCCAGCAGGACCGAGGGGGCTGGGACAACTAATGAAAAACTGTTTTTT.

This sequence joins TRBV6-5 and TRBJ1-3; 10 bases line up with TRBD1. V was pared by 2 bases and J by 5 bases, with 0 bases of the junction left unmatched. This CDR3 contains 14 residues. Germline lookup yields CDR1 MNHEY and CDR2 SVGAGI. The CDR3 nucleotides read TGTGCCAGCAGTTACGACAGGGGGCGAAACACCATATATTTT. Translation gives CASSYDRGRNTIYF.

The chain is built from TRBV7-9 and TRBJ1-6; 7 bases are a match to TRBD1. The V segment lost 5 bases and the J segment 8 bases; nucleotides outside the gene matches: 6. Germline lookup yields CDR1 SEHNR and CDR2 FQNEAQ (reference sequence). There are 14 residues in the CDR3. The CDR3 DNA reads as TGTGCCAGCAGCCCGGTACAGGGGCATTCACCCCTCCACTTT. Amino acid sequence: CASSPVQGHSPLHF.

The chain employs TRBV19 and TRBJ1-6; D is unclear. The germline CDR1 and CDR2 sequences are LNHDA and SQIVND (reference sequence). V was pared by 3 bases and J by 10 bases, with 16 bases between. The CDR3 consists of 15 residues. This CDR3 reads CASSMDLPPGSPLHF. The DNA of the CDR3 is TGTGCCAGTAGTATGGACTTGCCCCCGGGCTCACCCCTCCACTTT. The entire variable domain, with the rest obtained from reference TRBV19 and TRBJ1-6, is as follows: DGGITQSPKYLFRKEGQNVTLSCEQNLNHDAMYWYRQDPGQGLRLIYYSQIVNDFQKGDIAEGYSVSREKKESFPLTVTSAQKNPTAFYLCASSMDLPPGSPLHFGNGTRLTVT.

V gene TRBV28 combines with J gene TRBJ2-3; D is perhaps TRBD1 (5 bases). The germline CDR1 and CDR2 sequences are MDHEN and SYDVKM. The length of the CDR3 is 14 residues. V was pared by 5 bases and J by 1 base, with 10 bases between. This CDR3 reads CASSPQGGTDTQYF. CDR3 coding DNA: TGTGCCAGCAGTCCTCAAGGGGGCACAGATACGCAGTATTTT.

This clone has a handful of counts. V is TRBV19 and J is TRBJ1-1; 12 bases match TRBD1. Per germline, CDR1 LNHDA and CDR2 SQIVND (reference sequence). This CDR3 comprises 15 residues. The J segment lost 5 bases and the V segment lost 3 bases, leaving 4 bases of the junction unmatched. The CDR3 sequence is CASSIGTGGPTEAFF. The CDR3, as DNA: TGTGCCAGTAGTATTGGGACAGGGGGCCCAACTGAAGCTTTCTTT.

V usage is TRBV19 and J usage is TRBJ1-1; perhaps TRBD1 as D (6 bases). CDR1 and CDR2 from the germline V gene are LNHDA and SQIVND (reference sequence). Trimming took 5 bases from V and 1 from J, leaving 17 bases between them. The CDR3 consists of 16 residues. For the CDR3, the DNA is TGTGCCAGTAGTGCCGAGAGGGGGATAGGGAACACTGAAGCTTTCTTT. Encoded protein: CASSAERGIGNTEAFF.

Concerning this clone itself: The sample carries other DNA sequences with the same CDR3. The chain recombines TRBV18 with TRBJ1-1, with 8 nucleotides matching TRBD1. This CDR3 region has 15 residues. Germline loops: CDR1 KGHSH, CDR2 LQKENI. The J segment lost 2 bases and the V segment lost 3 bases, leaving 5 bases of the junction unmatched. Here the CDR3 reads CASSPPGTGNTEAFF. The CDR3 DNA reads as TGTGCCAGCTCACCTCCCGGGACAGGAAACACTGAAGCTTTCTTT. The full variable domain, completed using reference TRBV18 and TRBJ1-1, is NAGVMQNPRHLVRRRGQEARLRCSPMKGHSHVYWYRQLPEEGLKFMVYLQKENIIDESGMPKERFSAEFPKEGPSILRIQQVVRGDSAAYFCASSPPGTGNTEAFFGQGTRLTVV.

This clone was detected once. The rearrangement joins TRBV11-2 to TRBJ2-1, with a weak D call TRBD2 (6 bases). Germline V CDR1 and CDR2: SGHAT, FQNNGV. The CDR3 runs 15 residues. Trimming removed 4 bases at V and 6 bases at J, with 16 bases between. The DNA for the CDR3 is TGTGCCAGCAGCTGGGAGGAGAATTACATCAATGAGCAGTTCTTC. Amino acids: CASSWEENYINEQFF.

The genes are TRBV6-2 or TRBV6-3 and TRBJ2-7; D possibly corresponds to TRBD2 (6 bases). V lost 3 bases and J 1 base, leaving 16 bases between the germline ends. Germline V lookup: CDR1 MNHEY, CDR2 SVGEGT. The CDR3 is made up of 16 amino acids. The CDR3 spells CASSYASEPTSYEQYF. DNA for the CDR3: TGTGCCAGCAGTTATGCTAGCGAGCCCACTTCCTACGAGCAGTACTTC.

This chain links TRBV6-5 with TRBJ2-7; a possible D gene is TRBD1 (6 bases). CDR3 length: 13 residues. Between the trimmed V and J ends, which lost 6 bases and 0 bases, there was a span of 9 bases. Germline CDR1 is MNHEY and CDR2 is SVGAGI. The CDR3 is CASSQGISYEQYF. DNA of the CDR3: TGTGCCAGCAGCCAGGGGATCTCCTACGAGCAGTACTTC.

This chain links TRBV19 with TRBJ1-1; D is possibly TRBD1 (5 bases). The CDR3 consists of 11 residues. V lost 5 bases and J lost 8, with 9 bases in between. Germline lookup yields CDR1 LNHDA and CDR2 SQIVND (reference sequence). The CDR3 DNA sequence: TGTGCCAGTAGTGGGGGGATCGAAGCTTTCTTT. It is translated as CASSGGIEAFF.

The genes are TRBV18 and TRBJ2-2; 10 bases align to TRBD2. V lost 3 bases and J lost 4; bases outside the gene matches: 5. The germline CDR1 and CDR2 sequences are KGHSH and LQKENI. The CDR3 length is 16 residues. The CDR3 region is CASSPLAGASTGELFF. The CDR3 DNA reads TGTGCCAGCTCACCGCTAGCGGGAGCCTCCACCGGGGAGCTGTTTTTT.

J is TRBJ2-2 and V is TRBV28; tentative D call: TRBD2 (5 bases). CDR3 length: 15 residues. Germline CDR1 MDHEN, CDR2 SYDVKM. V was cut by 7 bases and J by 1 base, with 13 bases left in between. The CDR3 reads CASNPPGRNTGELFF. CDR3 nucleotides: TGTGCCAGCAACCCCCCGGGGAGGAACACCGGGGAGCTGTTTTTT.

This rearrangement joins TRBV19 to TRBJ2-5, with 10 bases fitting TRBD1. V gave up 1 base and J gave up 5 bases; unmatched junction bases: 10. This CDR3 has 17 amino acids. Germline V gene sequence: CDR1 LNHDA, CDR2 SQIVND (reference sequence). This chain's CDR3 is CASSIGAGTGEMETQYF. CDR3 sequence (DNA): TGTGCCAGTAGTATAGGGGCCGGGACAGGGGAGATGGAGACCCAGTACTTC.

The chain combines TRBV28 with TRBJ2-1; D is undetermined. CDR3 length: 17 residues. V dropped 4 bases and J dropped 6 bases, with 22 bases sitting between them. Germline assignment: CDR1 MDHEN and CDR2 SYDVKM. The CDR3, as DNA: TGTGCCAGCAGTTCCTTATTTAGCTCCCGTTTGGCCAATGAGCAGTTCTTC. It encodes CASSSLFSSRLANEQFF.

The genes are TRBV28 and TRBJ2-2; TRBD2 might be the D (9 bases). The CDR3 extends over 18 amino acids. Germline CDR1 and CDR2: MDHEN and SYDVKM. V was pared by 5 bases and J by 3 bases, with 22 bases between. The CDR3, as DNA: TGTGCCAGCAGTCCCGGGACAGGAATAGCGGGAGACACCGGGGAGCTGTTTTTT. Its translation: CASSPGTGIAGDTGELFF.

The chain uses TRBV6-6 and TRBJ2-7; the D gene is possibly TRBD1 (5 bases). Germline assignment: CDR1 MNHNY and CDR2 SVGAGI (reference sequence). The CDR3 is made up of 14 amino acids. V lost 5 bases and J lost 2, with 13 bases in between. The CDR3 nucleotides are TGTGCCAGCAGTGCCCCCAGGGTGCCCTACGAGCAGTACTTC. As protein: CASSAPRVPYEQYF.

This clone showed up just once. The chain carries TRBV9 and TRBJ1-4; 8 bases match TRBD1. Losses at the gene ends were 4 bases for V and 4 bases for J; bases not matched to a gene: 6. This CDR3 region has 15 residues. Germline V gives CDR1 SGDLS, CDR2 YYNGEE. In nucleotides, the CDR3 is TGTGCCAGCAGCCCCCGACAGGGGAATAATGAAAAACTGTTTTTT. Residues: CASSPRQGNNEKLFF.

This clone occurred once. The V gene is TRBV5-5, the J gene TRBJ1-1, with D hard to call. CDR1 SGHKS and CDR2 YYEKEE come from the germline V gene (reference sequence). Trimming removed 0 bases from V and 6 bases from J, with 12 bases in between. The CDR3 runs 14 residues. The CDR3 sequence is CASSLVVVGAEAFF. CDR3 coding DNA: TGTGCCAGCAGCTTGGTGGTGGTGGGCGCTGAAGCTTTCTTT.